The entry below describes one TCR beta chain. The record originates from a study of T cell changes during pregnancy in multiple sclerosis. The CDR3 spans 15 residues. The germline V gene has CDR1 SGHVS and CDR2 FQNEAQ. Trimming cost V 5 bases and J 6 bases, with 19 bases left between them. Assay: immunoSEQ multiplex PCR; the TCRdb copy retains only in-frame clones and omits some. The sample includes roughly 43,000 clones, approximately 94% of them seen just once. The gene calls are TRBV7-8 and TRBJ1-2; D might be TRBD1 (6 bases). The receptor was derived from a female donor with multiple sclerosis, enrolled in a pregnancy study. The sample consisted of CD4+ T cells from peripheral blood mononuclear cells, taken in the third trimester of pregnancy. This chain's CDR3 is CASSVYRVALNGYTF. The CDR3 DNA sequence: TGTGCCAGCAGCGTGTACAGGGTTGCCCTGAATGGCTACACCTTC. The variable domain in full, with the rest retrieved from reference TRBV7-8 and TRBJ1-2, is GAGVSQSPRYKVAKRGQDVALRCDPISGHVSLFWYQQALGQGPEFLTYFQNEAQLDKSGLPSDRFFAERPEGSVSTLKIQRTQQEDSAVYLCASSVYRVALNGYTFGSGTRLTVV.